What follows is one T cell receptor beta chain and its context. The sample comes from a study of blood T cell repertoires in COVID-19. Turning to the study itself: Samples of COVID-19 (acute and convalescent) were obtained from the United States, Italy and Spain.

Original handling: Reference gene primer amplification gave nucleated cell count estimates. Profiling relied on immunoSEQ multiplex PCR, and the TCRdb table lists in-frame clones only, not all of them. Clonal size and the V and J genes are those of that table, whereas D and trimming came from the DNA. This table holds about 250,000 clones, about 80% found once. Germline CDR1 is SNHLY and CDR2 is FYNNEI. The CDR3 spans 14 residues. Trimming removed 5 bases from V and 12 bases from J; junction bases left unmatched: 10. Sequencing was done on a sample of peripheral blood. The clonotype originates from a man in his fifties or sixties with active or convalescent COVID-19. The V call is TRBV2, the J call TRBJ1-4; 9 bases match TRBD1. This CDR3 reads CASSFDRGFDQLFF. CDR3 sequence (DNA): TGTGCCAGCAGTTTTGACAGGGGGTTTGATCAACTGTTTTTT.